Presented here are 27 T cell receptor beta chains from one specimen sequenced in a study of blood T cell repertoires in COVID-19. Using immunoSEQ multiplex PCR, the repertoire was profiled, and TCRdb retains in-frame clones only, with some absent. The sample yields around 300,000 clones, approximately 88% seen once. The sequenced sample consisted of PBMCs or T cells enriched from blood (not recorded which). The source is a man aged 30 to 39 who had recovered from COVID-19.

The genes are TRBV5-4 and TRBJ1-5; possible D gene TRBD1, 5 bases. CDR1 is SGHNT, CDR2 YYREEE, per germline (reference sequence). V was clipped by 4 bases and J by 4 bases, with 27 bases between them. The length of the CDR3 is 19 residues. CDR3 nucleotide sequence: TGTGCCAGCAGCCTGGGACCCTATCTCCAGGGATCCCCTAATCAGCCCCAGCATTTT. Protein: CASSLGPYLQGSPNQPQHF.

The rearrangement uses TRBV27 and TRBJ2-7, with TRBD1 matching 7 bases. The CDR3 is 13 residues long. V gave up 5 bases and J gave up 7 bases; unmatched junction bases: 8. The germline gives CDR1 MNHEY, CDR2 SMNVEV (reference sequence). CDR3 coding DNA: TGTGCCAGCAGTCTCCGACAGGGTTGGGAGCAGTACTTC. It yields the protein CASSLRQGWEQYF.

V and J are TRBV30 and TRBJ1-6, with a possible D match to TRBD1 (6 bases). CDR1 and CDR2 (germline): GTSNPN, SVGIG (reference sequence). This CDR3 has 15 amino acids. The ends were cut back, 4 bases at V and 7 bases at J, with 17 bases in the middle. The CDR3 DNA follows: TGTGCCTGGATACCGGTCCGAAGGGGGAATTCACCCCTCCACTTT. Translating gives CAWIPVRRGNSPLHF. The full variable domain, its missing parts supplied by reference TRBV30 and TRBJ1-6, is SQTIHQWPATLVQPVGSPLSLECTVEGTSNPNLYWYRQAAGRGLQLLFYSVGIGQISSEVPQNLSASRPQDRQFILSSKKLLLSDSGFYLCAWIPVRRGNSPLHFGNGTRLTVT.

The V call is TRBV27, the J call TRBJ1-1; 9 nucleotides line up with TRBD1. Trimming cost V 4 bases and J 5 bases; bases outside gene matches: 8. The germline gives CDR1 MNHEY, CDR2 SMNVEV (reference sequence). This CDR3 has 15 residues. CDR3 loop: CASSSTGGDGTEAFF. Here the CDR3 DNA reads TGTGCCAGCAGTTCAACAGGGGGCGATGGGACTGAAGCTTTCTTT.

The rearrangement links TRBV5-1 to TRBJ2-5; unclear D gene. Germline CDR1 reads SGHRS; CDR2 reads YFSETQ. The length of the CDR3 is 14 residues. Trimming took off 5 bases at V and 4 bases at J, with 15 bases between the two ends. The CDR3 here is CASRTLPERETQYF. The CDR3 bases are TGCGCCAGCAGGACTTTACCGGAGAGAGAGACCCAGTACTTC.

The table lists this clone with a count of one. The CDR3 sequence: CASSLLGQGNEKLFF. In nucleotides, the CDR3 is TGCGCCAGCAGCTTGCTAGGACAGGGTAATGAAAAACTGTTTTTT. The chain links TRBV5-1 to TRBJ1-4, with TRBD1 identical over 8 bases. The V segment lost 1 base and the J segment 4 bases; nucleotides outside the gene matches: 3. From germline, CDR1 is SGHRS and CDR2 YFSETQ. The CDR3 runs to 15 residues.

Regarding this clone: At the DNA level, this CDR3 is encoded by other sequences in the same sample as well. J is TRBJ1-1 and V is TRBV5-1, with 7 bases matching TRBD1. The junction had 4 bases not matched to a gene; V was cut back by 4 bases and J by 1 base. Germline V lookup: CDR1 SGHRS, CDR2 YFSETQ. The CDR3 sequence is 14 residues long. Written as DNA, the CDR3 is TGCGCCAGCAGCCTGGGACAGACGAACACTGAAGCTTTCTTT. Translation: CASSLGQTNTEAFF.

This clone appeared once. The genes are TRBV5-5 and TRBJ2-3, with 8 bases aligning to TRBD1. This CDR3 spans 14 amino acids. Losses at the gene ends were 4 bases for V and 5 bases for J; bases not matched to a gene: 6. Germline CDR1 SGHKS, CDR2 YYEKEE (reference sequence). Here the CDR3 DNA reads TGTGCCAGCAGCCTCGGACAGGGAAAAGATACGCAGTATTTT. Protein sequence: CASSLGQGKDTQYF.

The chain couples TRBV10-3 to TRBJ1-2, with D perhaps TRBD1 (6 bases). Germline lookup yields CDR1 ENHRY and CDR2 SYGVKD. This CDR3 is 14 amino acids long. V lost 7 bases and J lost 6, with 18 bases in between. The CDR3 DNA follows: TGTGCCATCACCCCAGCCTCGGACAGAAATGGCTACACCTTC. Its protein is CAITPASDRNGYTF.

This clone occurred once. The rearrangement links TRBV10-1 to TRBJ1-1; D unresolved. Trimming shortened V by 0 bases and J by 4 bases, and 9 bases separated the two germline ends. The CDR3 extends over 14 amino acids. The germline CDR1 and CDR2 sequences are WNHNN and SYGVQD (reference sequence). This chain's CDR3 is CASSESVEVTEAFF. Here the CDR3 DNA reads TGCGCCAGCAGTGAGTCGGTAGAGGTCACTGAAGCTTTCTTT.

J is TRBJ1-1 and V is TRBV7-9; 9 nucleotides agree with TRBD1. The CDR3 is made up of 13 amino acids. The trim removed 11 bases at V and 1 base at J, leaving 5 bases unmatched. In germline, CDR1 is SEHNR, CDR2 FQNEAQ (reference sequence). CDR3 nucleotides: TGTGCCTGTAAGGGACAGGGGAACACTGAAGCTTTCTTT. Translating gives CACKGQGNTEAFF.

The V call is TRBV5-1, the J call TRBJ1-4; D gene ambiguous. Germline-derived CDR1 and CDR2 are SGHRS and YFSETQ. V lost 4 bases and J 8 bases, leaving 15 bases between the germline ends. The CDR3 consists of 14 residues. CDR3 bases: TGCGCCAGCAGCCCCGGGAAGGAGGAGGAAAAACTGTTTTTT. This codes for CASSPGKEEEKLFF.

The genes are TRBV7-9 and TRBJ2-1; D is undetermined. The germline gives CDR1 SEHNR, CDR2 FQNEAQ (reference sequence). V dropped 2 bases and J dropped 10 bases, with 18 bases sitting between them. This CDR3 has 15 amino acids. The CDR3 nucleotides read TGTGCCAGCAGCTTATCTAGTGGCCCCCTCAGCGAGCAGTTCTTC. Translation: CASSLSSGPLSEQFF. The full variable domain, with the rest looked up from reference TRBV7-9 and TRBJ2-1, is DTGVSQNPRHKITKRGQNVTFRCDPISEHNRLYWYRQTLGQGPEFLTYFQNEAQLEKSRLLSDRFSAERPKGSFSTLEIQRTEQGDSAMYLCASSLSSGPLSEQFFGPGTRLTVL.

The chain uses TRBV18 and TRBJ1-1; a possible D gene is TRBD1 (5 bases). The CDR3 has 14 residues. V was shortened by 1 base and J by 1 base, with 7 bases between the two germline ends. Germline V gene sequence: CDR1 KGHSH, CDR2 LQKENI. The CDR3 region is CASSPQGKNTEAFF. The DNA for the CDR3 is TGTGCCAGCTCACCACAGGGGAAGAACACTGAAGCTTTCTTT.

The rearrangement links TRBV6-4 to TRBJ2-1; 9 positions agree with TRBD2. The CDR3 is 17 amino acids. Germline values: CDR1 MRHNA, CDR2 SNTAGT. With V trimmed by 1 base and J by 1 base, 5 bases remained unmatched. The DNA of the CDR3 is TGTGCCAGCAGTGACTACCGACTAGCGGCTTCCTACAATGAGCAGTTCTTC. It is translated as CASSDYRLAASYNEQFF.

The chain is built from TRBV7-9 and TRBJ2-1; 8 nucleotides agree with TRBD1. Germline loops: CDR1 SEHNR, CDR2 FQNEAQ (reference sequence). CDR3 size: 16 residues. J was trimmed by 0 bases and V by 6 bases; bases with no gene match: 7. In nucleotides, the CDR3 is TGTGCCAGCAGTAGTCGACAGGGGCTCTCCTACAATGAGCAGTTCTTC. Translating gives CASSSRQGLSYNEQFF.

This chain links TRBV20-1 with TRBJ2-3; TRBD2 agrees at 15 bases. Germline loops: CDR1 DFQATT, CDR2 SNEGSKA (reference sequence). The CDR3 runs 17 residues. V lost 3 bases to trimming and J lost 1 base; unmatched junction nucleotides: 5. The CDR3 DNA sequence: TGCAGTGCTAGTTCGGGACTAGCGGGGGGACGCACAGATACGCAGTATTTT. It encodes CSASSGLAGGRTDTQYF.

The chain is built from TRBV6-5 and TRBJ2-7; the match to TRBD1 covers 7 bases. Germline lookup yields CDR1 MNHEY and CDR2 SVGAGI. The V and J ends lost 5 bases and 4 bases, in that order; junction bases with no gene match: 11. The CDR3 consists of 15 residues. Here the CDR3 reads CASSPTDRDRYEQYF. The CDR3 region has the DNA TGTGCCAGCAGTCCGACCGACAGGGATCGATACGAGCAGTACTTC.

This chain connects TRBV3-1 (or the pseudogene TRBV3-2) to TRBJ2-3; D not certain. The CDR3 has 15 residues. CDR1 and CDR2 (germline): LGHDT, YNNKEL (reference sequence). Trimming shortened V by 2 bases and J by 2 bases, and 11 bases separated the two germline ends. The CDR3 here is CASSQFLGDTDTQYF. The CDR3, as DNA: TGTGCCAGCAGCCAATTTTTGGGCGACACAGATACGCAGTATTTT.

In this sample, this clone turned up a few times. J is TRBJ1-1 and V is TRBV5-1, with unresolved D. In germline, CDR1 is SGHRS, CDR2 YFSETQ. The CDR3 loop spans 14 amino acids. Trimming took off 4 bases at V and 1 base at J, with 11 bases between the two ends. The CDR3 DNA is TGCGCCAGCAGCCCCTCTATGCCGAACACTGAAGCTTTCTTT. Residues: CASSPSMPNTEAFF. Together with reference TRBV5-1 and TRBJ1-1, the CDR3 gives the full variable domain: KAGVTQTPRYLIKTRGQQVTLSCSPISGHRSVSWYQQTPGQGLQFLFEYFSETQRNKGNFPGRFSGRQFSNSRSEMNVSTLELGDSALYLCASSPSMPNTEAFFGQGTRLTVV.

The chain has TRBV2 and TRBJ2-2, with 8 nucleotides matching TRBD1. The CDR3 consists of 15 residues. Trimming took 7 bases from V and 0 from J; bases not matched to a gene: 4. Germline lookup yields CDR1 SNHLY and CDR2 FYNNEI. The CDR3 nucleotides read TGTGCCAGCAAGGACAGGGAGACGAACACCGGGGAGCTGTTTTTT. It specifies CASKDRETNTGELFF.

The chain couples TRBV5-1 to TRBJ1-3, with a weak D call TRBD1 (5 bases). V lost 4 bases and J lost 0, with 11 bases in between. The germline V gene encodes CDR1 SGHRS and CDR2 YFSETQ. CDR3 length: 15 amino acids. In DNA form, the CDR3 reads TGCGCCAGCAGCACTTCAGGGATCTCTGGAAACACCATATATTTT. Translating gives CASSTSGISGNTIYF. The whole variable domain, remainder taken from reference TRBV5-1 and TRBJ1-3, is KAGVTQTPRYLIKTRGQQVTLSCSPISGHRSVSWYQQTPGQGLQFLFEYFSETQRNKGNFPGRFSGRQFSNSRSEMNVSTLELGDSALYLCASSTSGISGNTIYFGEGSWLTVV.

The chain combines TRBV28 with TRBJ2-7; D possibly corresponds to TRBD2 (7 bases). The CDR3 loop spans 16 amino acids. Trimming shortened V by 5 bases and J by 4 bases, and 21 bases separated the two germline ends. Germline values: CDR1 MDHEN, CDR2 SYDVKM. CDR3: CASSLGGGGDTYEQYF. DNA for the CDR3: TGTGCCAGCAGTCTCGGGGGAGGGGGAGACACTTACGAGCAGTACTTC.

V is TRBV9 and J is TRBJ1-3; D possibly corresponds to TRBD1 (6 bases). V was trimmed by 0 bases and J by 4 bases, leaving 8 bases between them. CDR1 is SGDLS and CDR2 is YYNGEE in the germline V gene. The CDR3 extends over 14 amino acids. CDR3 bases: TGTGCCAGCAGCGTAGGGGGGCTCGGAAACACCATATATTTT. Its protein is CASSVGGLGNTIYF. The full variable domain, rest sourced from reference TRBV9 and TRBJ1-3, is DSGVTQTPKHLITATGQRVTLRCSPRSGDLSVYWYQQSLDQGLQFLIQYYNGEERAKGNILERFSAQQFPDLHSELNLSSLELGDSALYFCASSVGGLGNTIYFGEGSWLTVV.

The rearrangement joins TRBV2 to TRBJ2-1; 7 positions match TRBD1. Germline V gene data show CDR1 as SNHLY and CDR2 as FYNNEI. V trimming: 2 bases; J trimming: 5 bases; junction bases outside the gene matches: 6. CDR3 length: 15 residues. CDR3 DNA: TGTGCCAGCAGTGAAACGGGACAGTATAACAATGAGCAGTTCTTC. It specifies CASSETGQYNNEQFF.

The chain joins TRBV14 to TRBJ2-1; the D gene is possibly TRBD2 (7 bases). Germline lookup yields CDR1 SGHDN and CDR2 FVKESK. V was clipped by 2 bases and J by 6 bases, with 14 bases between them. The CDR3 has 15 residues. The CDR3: CASSQSRAGANEQFF. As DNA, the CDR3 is TGTGCCAGCAGCCAAAGTCGGGCGGGGGCCAATGAGCAGTTCTTC.

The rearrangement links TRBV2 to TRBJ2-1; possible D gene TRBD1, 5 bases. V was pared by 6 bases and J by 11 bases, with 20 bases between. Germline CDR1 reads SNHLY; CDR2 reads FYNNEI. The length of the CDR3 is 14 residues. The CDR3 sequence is CASSAAARGTKQFF. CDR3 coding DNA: TGTGCCAGCAGCGCTGCGGCTAGGGGTACGAAGCAGTTCTTC.